This T cell receptor (beta chain) was observed in a study of technical replicates of blood from several donors. Data came from immunoSEQ multiplex PCR; TCRdb stores just in-frame clones and leaves some out. The data contain around 76,000 clones, less than 99% of them singletons. The receptor comes from a human donor in good health. The material sequenced was T cells isolated from PBMCs.

This CDR3 is CAISDGTNAYEQYF. The DNA for the CDR3 is TGTGCCATCAGTGATGGGACTAACGCCTACGAGCAGTACTTC. This chain joins TRBV10-3 and TRBJ2-7; 7 nucleotides align to TRBD2. Germline trimming cut 3 bases from V and 2 bases from J; bases unmatched to any gene: 4. The V gene's germline CDR1 is ENHRY and CDR2 SYGVKD. The CDR3 sequence is 14 residues long.